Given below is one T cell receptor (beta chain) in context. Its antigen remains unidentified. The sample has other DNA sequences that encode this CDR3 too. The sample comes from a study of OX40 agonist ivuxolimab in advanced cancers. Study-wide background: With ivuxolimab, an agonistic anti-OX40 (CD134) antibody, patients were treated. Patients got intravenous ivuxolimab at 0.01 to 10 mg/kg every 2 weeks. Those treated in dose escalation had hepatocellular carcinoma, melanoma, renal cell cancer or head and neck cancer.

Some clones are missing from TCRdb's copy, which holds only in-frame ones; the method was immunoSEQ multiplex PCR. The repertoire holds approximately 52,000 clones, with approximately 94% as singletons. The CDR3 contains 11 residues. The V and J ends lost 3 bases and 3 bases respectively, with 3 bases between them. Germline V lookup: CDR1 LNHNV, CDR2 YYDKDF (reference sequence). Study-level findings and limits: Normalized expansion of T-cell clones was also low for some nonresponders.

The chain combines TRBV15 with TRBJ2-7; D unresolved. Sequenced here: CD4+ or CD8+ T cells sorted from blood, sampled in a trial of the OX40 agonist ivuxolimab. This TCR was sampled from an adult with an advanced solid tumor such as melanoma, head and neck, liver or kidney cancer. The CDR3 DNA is TGTGCCACCAGCAGCAGCTACGAGCAGTACTTC. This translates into CATSSSYEQYF.